The clone carrying this TCR beta chain was found once. The antigen is not known. CDR3 length: 13 amino acids. The V end was cut by 0 bases, the J end by 4 bases, with 6 bases between. In germline, CDR1 is LGHDT, CDR2 YNNKEL (reference sequence). The data are from a study of blood T cells in healthy people across ages. On the study more broadly: Template switching retrieved approximately one barcoded beta molecule for each two T cells.

A second about 6 to 11 cycle PCR used barcoded and J-beta primers. Researchers report that a template-switch adaptor with 12 random nucleotides tagged each cDNA molecule. TCRdb re-called the 5' RACE reads through MiXCR, storing one row per CDR3 protein. The repertoire includes over 600,000 distinct CDR3 sequences, 20% to 25% of them detected once, and roughly 3.9% sits in the top ten. Study-wide points: Leaving the PBMCs unsorted stopped any conclusive comparison of naive versus antigen-experienced cells. Strong correlation linked observed beta diversity and percent naive T cells.

The clonotype was recovered from a man between 65 and 85 years old in good health. The sample consisted of blood. The genes are TRBV3-1 and TRBJ2-5; no clear D gene. For the CDR3, the DNA is TGTGCCAGCAGCCAAGACTGGAGAGAGACCCAGTACTTC. This encodes CASSQDWRETQYF.